This TCR beta chain was profiled in a study of preoperative IRX-2 immunotherapy in early breast cancer. The protocol was immunoSEQ multiplex PCR, while the TCRdb copy is restricted to in-frame clones and leaves out a portion. The sample holds under 40,000 clones, over 90% seen once. The germline V gene encodes CDR1 MNHEY and CDR2 SVGAGI. The junction had 10 bases not matched to a gene; V was cut back by 4 bases and J by 5 bases. The CDR3 loop spans 15 amino acids. Documented treatment: preoperative locoregional IRX-2 cytokine immunotherapy. This sample was taken from a patient treated with IRX-2 immunotherapy. This receptor was obtained from a human donor with breast cancer. The J gene is TRBJ2-5, the V gene TRBV6-5, with 7 bases that match TRBD1. CDR3 in DNA: TGTGCCAGCAGTTTCCGACAGGGTCATCGGGAGACCCAGTACTTC. Protein product: CASSFRQGHRETQYF.